This T cell receptor beta chain was retrieved from a study of T cell repertoires in cytomegalovirus infection. Study-level background: It can be stated that public TCR beta signatures indicated CMV infection as well as a matching HLA type. Broader study findings: Cumulative public TCR beta family frequency identified carriers of CMV plus the relevant HLA. HLA-C-restricted CMV clonotypes gave the most frequent clonotype in two of eight donors.

In regard to this clonotype: Its specificity is not known. The junction differs from germline at one of its ends, possibly a read error.

TCRdb reprocessed the reads via MiXCR and lists one record per CDR3 protein. This sample has hundreds of thousands of distinct CDR3 sequences, with roughly a quarter found just once. The CDR3 covers 17 residues. Germline CDR1 is SGHVS and CDR2 is FNYEAQ. This TCR came from a human donor in good health (CMV status not recorded). Some clones in this sample may be carry-over from other donors' samples. The sample comprised CD8+ T cells from PBMCs. The chain carries TRBV7-6 and TRBJ2-3, with TRBD2 matching over 11 bases. Written as DNA, the CDR3 is TGTGCCAGCAGCTTTTCGCTAGCGGGGGGCCGGGGAGATATGCAGTATTTT. This codes for CASSFSLAGGRGDMQYF. The full variable domain, with the rest looked up from reference TRBV7-6 and TRBJ2-3, is GAGVSQSPRYKVTKRGQDVALRCDPISGHVSLYWYRQALGQGPEFLTYFNYEAQQDKSGLPNDRFSAERPEGSISTLTIQRTEQRDSAMYRCASSFSLAGGRGDMQYFGPGTRLTVL.